Below, one TCR beta chain is given with its context. V was clipped by 8 bases and J by 0 bases, with 10 bases between them. The CDR3 length is 13 residues. The entry originates in a study of blood T cell repertoires in COVID-19. Study at large: Sites across the United States, Italy and Spain contributed samples from acute and convalescent COVID-19.

Authors' data handling: Cell counts per sample came from amplifying reference gene primers. Data came from immunoSEQ multiplex PCR; TCRdb stores just in-frame clones and leaves some out. The V and J calls and clone size are taken from that table; D and trimming were inferred from the DNA. The top ten hold roughly 2% of the sample, which has hundreds of thousands of clones, around 90% seen once. Material: peripheral blood. The genes are TRBV12-3 or TRBV12-4 and TRBJ1-1; tentatively, D is TRBD1 (5 bases). The TCR originated in a woman in her forties or fifties who had recovered from COVID-19. CDR3 amino acids: CASDRQLNTEAFF. The CDR3 DNA is TGTGCCAGCGACAGACAACTGAACACTGAAGCTTTCTTT.